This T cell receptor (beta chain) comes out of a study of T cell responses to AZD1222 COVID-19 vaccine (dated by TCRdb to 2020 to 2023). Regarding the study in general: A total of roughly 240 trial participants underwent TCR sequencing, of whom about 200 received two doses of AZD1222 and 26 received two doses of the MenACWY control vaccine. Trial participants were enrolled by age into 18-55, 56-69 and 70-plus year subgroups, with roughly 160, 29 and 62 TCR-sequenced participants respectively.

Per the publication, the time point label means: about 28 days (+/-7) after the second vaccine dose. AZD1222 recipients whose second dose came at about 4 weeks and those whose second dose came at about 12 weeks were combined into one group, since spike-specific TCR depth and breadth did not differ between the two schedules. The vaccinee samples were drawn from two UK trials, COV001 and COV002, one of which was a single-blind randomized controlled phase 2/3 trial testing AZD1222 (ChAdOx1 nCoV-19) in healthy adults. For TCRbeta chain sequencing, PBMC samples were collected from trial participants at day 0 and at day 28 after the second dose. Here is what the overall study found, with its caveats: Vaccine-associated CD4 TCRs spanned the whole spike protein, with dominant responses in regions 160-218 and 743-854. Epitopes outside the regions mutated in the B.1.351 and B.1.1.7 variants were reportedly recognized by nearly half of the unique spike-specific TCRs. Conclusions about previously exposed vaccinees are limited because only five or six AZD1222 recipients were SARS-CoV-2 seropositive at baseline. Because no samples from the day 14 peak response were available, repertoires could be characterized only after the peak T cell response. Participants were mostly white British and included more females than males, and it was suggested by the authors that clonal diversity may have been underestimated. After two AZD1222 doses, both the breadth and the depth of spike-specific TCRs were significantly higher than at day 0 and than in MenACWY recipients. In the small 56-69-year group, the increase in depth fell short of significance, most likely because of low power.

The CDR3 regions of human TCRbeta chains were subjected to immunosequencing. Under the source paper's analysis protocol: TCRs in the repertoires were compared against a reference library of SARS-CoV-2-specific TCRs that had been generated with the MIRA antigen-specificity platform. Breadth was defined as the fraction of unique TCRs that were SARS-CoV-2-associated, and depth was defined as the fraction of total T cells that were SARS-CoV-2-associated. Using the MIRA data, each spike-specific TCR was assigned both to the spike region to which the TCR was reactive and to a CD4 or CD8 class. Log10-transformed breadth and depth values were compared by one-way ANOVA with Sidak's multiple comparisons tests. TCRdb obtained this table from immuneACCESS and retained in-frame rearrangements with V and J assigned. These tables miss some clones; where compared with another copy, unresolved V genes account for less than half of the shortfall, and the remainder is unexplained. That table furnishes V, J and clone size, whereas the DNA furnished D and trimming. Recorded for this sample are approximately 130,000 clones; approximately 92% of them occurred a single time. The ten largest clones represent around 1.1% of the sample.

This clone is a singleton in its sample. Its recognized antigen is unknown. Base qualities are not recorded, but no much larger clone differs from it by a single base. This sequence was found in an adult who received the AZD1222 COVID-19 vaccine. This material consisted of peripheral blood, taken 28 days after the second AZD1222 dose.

In nucleotides, the sequence is TGTGCCAGCTCACCCGACAGGGCAGGGGACACTGAAGCTTTCTTT. Its translation is CASSPDRAGDTEAFF. This receptor chain uses TRBV18 and TRBJ1-1; 7 central nucleotides agree with TRBD1. From a lookup of the germline V gene, CDR1 and CDR2 are KGHSH and LQKENI. V ends up 3 bases short and J 3 bases short, with an unmatched junction base count of 7. Including the terminal cysteine and phenylalanine, the CDR3 comprises 15 residues. Left in the record is the CDR3 DNA by itself, 45 bases read in frame from the first base.